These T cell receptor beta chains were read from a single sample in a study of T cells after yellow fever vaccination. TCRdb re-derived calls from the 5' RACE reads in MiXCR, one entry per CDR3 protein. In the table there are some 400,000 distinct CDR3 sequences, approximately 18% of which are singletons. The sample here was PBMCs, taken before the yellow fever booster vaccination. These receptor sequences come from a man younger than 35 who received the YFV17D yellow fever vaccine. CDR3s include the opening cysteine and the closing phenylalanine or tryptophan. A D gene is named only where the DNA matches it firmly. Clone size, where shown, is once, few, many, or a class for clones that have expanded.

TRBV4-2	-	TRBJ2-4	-	TGTGCCAGCAGCCAAGATCGGGGGGCCAAAAACATTCAGTACTTC	CASSQDRGAKNIQYF
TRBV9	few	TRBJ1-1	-	TGTGCCAGCAGCCCTCGATGGGTACTGAACACTGAAGCTTTCTTT	CASSPRWVLNTEAFF
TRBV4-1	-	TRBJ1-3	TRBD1	TGCGCCAGCAGCGACAGGGGATACACCATATATTTT	CASSDRGYTIYF
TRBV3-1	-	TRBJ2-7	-	TGTGCCAGCAGCCAAGGAAAGGGTTTCTCCTACGAGCAGTACTTC	CASSQGKGFSYEQYF
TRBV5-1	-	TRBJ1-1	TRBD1	TGCGCCAGCAGCTTGGGGACAGGGTGGAGGAACACTGAAGCTTTCTTT	CASSLGTGWRNTEAFF
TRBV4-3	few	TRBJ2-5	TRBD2	TGCGCCAGCAGCCTAGCGGGGGGGCCTTGGGAGACCCAGTACTTC	CASSLAGGPWETQYF
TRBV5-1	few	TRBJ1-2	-	TGCGCCAGCAGCCCCACCCAGTGGAGAGGCTACACCTTC	CASSPTQWRGYTF
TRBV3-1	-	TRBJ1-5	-	TGTGCCAGCAGCCAAGGTGGGGCTAACCAGCCCCAGCATTTT	CASSQGGANQPQHF
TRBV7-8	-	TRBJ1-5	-	TGTGCCAGCAGCTGGGGCAGGGGTTATAGCAATCAGCCCCAGCATTTT	CASSWGRGYSNQPQHF
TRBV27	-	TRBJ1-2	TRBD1	TGTGCCAGCAGTAGGGACAGGGGGCAGATGGGCTATGGCTACACCTTC	CASSRDRGQMGYGYTF
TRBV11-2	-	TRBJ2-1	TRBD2	TGTGCCAGCAGCACGAGGACTAGAGGAGACAATGAGCAGTTCTTC	CASSTRTRGDNEQFF
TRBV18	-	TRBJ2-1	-	TGTGCCAGCTCACCCAGGGACGGGCACAATGAGCAGTTCTTC	CASSPRDGHNEQFF
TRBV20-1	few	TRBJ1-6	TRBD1	TGCAGTGCTAGCCACAGGGGTCAAAATTCACCCCTCCACTTT	CSASHRGQNSPLHF
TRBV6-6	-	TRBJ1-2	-	TGTGCCAGCAGTTACTCTTACAGTAACTATGGCTACACCTTC	CASSYSYSNYGYTF
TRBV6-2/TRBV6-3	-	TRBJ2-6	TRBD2	TGTGCCAGCAGTTACAGACTAGCGGGGGGATACTCTGGGGCCAACGTCCTGACTTTC	CASSYRLAGGYSGANVLTF
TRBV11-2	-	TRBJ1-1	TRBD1	TGTGCCAGCAGCGAAGGACAGGGTTTGACTGAAGCTTTCTTT	CASSEGQGLTEAFF
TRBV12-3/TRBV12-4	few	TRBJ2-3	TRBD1	TGTGCCAGCAGTTCAGGCGACAGGGACGTGGATACGCAGTATTTT	CASSSGDRDVDTQYF
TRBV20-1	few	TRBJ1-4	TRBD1	TGCAGTGCTCCGTCGACAGGGTCTAATGAAAAACTGTTTTTT	CSAPSTGSNEKLFF
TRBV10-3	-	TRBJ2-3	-	TGTGCCATCTCGAAACCAGACGGCACAGATACGCAGTATTTT	CAISKPDGTDTQYF
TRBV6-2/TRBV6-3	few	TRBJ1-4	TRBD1	TGTGCCAGCAGTGACAGGGGGTTTGAAAAACTGTTTTTT	CASSDRGFEKLFF
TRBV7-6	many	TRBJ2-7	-	TGTGCCAGCAGCCCGGGACGGGACTACGAGCAGTACTTC	CASSPGRDYEQYF
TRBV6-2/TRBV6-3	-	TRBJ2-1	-	TGTGCCAGCAGTTATTCGGGGGCGGCAGGGAAGCAGTTCTTC	CASSYSGAAGKQFF
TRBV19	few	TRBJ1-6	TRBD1	TGTGCCAGTAGGGCAGGGGGAGCCTCACCCCTCCACTTT	CASRAGGASPLHF
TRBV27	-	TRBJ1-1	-	TGTGCCAGCAGTTTTATGAGGGGCGGGAAGGCCACTGAAGCTTTCTTT	CASSFMRGGKATEAFF
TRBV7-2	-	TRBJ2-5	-	TGTGCCAGCAGCGGAGGTGGGGCGGCTCTGGAGACCCAGTACTTC	CASSGGGAALETQYF
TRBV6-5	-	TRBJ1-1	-	TGTGCCAGCAGTTACGGGACACTGGAGGATGAAGCTTTCTTT	CASSYGTLEDEAFF
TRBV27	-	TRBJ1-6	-	TGTGCCAGCGGGCGGAGTAGCTCACCCCTCCACTTT	CASGRSSSPLHF
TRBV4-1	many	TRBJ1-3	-	TGCGCCAGCAGCCAAGCGGTTTCGATCGGTGACACCATATATTTT	CASSQAVSIGDTIYF